The rows below give T cell receptor beta chains drawn from one sample of a study of T cells in Graves' hyperthyroidism and ophthalmopathy. TCRdb recomputed calls from the multiplex PCR reads with MiXCR, one row per CDR3 protein. Counted here are around 350,000 distinct CDR3 sequences, around 13% occurring once; the ten biggest clones make up roughly a fifth. Sequenced sample: blood. These receptor sequences come from a woman aged 25-40 years with Graves' ophthalmopathy. Each CDR3 is given with its conserved first and last residue. Fields, in order: clone size, V gene, CDR3 length, D gene, CDR3 protein. A D gene is named only where the DNA matches it firmly. A row's size may be missing; if present it is once, few, many or a size class.

.	TRBV5-8	16	TRBD1	CASSWTGDINTGELFF
.	TRBV28	15	TRBD2	CASRVAGGRYNEQFF
.	TRBV9	16	.	CASSATSKGRDYGYTF
many	TRBV20-1	12	.	CSARPRSETQYF
few	TRBV10-3	14	.	CAISERADTGELFF
.	TRBV6-1	16	TRBD2	CASSEFSGGASREQFF
many	TRBV3-1	14	.	CASSWVRSQETQYF
many	TRBV2	16	.	CASSDRGGKADQPQHF
many	TRBV28	12	.	CASSFLAYEQYF
many	TRBV5-8	15	.	CASSLAPGNQETQYF
.	TRBV28	14	.	CASSFPTNHQPQHF
.	TRBV12-3/TRBV12-4	17	TRBD1	CASSYPTGGGNTGELFF
.	TRBV20-1	13	.	CSARDVLHPSQHF
many	TRBV20-1	15	TRBD2	CSARDPSGGAGEQFF
.	TRBV20-1	15	TRBD2	CSVSRLAGSTDTQYF
.	TRBV3-1	15	TRBD2	CASSRGTSGADTQYF
many	TRBV13	15	.	CASSLGGGAPYEQYF
.	TRBV19	14	.	CASSIIGVLSEQYF
many	TRBV14	13	.	CASSQDLRTEAFF
.	TRBV6-1	13	.	CASRETGTGTQYF
few	TRBV28	16	TRBD2	CASSIQTSGGVLGQFF
.	TRBV15	15	TRBD1	CATSQPTGPNSPLHF
many	TRBV6-1	14	.	CASSKSGRNNEQFF
few	TRBV6-2/TRBV6-3	12	.	CASSYTDTEAFF
many	TRBV12-3/TRBV12-4	14	TRBD1	CASSLDRGLETQYF
many	TRBV2	11	TRBD1	CATGQDYGYTF
.	TRBV29-1	16	.	CSVDLGGAARVTEAFF
many	TRBV7-2	18	.	CATTSPVGWRGTYNEQFF
many	TRBV18	12	TRBD2	CASSREGMSQYF